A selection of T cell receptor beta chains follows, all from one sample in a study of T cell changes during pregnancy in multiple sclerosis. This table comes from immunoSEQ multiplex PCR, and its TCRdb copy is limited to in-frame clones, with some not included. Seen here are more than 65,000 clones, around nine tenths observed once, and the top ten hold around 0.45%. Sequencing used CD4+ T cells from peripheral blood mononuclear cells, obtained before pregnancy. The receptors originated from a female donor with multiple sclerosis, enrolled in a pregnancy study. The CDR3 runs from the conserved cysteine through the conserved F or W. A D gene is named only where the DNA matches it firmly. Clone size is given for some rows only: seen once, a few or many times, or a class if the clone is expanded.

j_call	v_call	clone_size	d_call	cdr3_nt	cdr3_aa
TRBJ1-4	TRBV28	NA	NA	TGTGCCAGCAGTCGAGGACTTGGTGGTGAAAAACTGTTTTTT	CASSRGLGGEKLFF
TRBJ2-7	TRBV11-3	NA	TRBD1	TGTGCCAGCAGCTTCCCGGACAGGGCCCACGAGCAGTACTTC	CASSFPDRAHEQYF
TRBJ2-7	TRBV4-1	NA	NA	TGCGCCAGCAGCCAAGATCCCACACCCAGGGACGAGCAGTACTTC	CASSQDPTPRDEQYF
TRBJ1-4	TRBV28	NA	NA	TGTGCCAGCAGTTTGGGGCTAACTAATGAAAAACTGTTTTTT	CASSLGLTNEKLFF
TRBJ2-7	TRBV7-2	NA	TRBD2	TGTGCCAGCAGCTTAATAGCGGGGGGGCCGTTTGAGCAGTACTTC	CASSLIAGGPFEQYF
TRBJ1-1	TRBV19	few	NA	TGTGCCAGTAGTTTCTTAGGAGCTGAAGCTTTCTTT	CASSFLGAEAFF
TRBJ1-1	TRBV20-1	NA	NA	TGCAGTGCCCCAGATAACACTGAAGCTTTCTTT	CSAPDNTEAFF
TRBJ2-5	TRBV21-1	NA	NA	TGTGCCAGCAGCACTCGACTAGCGGGAGGGATGGCCCAGTACTTC	CASSTRLAGGMAQYF
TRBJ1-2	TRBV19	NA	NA	TGTGCCAGTAGTATAAATCCCACCGGCAGGCACTATGGCTACACCTTC	CASSINPTGRHYGYTF
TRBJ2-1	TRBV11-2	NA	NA	TGTGCCAGCAGCTTAGTGTCCCAGGTGTCCAATGAGCAGTTCTTC	CASSLVSQVSNEQFF
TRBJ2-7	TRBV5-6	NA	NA	TGTGCCAGCAGCTTGGCCCTGTCTGGCGAACGACTTTACGAGCAGTACTTC	CASSLALSGERLYEQYF
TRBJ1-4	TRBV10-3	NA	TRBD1	TGTGCCGCGCGAGGGACAGGGATGGGGCAACTGTTTTTT	CAARGTGMGQLFF
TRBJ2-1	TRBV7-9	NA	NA	TGTGCCAGCAGCCCGGGGGATGGGAGCTCCTACAATGAGCAGTTCTTC	CASSPGDGSSYNEQFF
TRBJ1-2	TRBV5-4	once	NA	TGTGCCAGCAGGTCGGGGTTTGGGGGCGTTAGTCCATGGCGGAATGGCTACACCTTC	CASRSGFGGVSPWRNGYTF
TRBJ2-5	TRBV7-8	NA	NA	TGTGCCAGCAACGTCCAGTTCCAAGAGACCCAGTACTTC	CASNVQFQETQYF